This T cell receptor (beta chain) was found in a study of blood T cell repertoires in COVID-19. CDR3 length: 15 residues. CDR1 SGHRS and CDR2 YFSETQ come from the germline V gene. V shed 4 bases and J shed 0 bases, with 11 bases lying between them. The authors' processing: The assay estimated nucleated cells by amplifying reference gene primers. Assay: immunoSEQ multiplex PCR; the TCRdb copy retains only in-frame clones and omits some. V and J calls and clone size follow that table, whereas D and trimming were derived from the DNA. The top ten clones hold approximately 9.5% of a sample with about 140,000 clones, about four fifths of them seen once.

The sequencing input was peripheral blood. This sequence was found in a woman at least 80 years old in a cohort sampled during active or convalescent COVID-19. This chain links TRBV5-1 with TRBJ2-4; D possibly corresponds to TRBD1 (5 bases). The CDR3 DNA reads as TGCGCCAGCAGCGGATACCAGGGAGCCAAAAACATTCAGTACTTC. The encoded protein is CASSGYQGAKNIQYF.